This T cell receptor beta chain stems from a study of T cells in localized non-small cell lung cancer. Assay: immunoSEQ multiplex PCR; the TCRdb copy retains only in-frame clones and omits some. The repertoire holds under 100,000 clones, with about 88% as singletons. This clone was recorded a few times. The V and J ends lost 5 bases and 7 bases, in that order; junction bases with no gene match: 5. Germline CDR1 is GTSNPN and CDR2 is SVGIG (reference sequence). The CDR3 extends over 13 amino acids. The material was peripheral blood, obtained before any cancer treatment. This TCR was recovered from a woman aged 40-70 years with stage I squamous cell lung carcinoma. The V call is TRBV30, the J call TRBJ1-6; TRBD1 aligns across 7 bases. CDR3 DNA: TGTGCCTGGCAGGGGGTGCGAAATTCACCCCTCCACTTT. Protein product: CAWQGVRNSPLHF.